The rows below give T cell receptor beta chains drawn from one sample of a study of cytomegalovirus exposure and HLA in healthy donors. This table comes from immunoSEQ multiplex PCR, and its TCRdb copy is limited to in-frame clones, with some not included. The sample comprises around 200,000 clones, roughly four fifths of which are singletons, and more than 1.5% rests with the top ten. Input material: PBMCs. Receptors were obtained from a man aged 45-65 years in good health and CMV-seronegative. The CDR3 runs from the conserved cysteine through the conserved F or W. D genes are given only for firm matches. Clone size is given for some rows only: seen once, a few or many times, or a class if the clone is expanded.

clone size: .
J gene: TRBJ2-7
V gene: TRBV20-1
D gene: .
CDR3 DNA: TGCAGTGCTCGGGACTCCTACGAGCAGTACTTC
CDR3 protein: CSARDSYEQYF

clone size: .
J gene: TRBJ1-2
V gene: TRBV28
D gene: TRBD1
CDR3 DNA: TGTGCCAGCAGTACACCCTGGACAGGAAGCTATGGCTACACCTTC
CDR3 protein: CASSTPWTGSYGYTF

clone size: .
J gene: TRBJ1-6
V gene: TRBV11-2
D gene: .
CDR3 DNA: TGTGCCAGCAGCGGACAGTATAATTCACCCCTCCACTTT
CDR3 protein: CASSGQYNSPLHF

clone size: once
J gene: TRBJ2-3
V gene: TRBV7-9
D gene: TRBD2
CDR3 DNA: TGTGCCAGCAGCCCCCAGGGACTAGGAACAGATACGCAGTATTTT
CDR3 protein: CASSPQGLGTDTQYF

clone size: .
J gene: TRBJ2-7
V gene: TRBV18
D gene: TRBD1
CDR3 DNA: TGTGCCAGCTCCCAGGGGGACGAGCAGTACTTC
CDR3 protein: CASSQGDEQYF

clone size: .
J gene: TRBJ1-2
V gene: TRBV6-6
D gene: TRBD1
CDR3 DNA: TGTGCCAGCAGTCCTCAGGGGGAGCGAGGCTACACCTTC
CDR3 protein: CASSPQGERGYTF

clone size: .
J gene: TRBJ1-6
V gene: TRBV2
D gene: .
CDR3 DNA: TGTGCCAGCATGCAGGACTATAATTCACCCCTCCACTTT
CDR3 protein: CASMQDYNSPLHF

clone size: .
J gene: TRBJ2-5
V gene: TRBV28
D gene: .
CDR3 DNA: TGTGCCAGCAGTTTAGGAAACAGGGTAGAGACCCAGTACTTC
CDR3 protein: CASSLGNRVETQYF

clone size: .
J gene: TRBJ1-1
V gene: TRBV7-8
D gene: TRBD1
CDR3 DNA: TGTGCCAGCAGCTTCCACAGGGGACTGAACACTGAAGCTTTCTTT
CDR3 protein: CASSFHRGLNTEAFF

clone size: .
J gene: TRBJ1-4
V gene: TRBV7-9
D gene: .
CDR3 DNA: TGTTCCAGCAGCTTCCAGGGTTCAGGAGAAAAACTGTTTTTT
CDR3 protein: CSSSFQGSGEKLFF

clone size: once
J gene: TRBJ1-3
V gene: TRBV30
D gene: .
CDR3 DNA: TGTGCCTGGAGCCCTTGGGCGCGAGGAAACACCATATATTTT
CDR3 protein: CAWSPWARGNTIYF

clone size: .
J gene: TRBJ1-5
V gene: TRBV19
D gene: .
CDR3 DNA: TGTGCCAGTAAGGGAGGGTCGGGGGTTGGCAATCAGCCCCAGCATTTT
CDR3 protein: CASKGGSGVGNQPQHF

clone size: .
J gene: TRBJ2-3
V gene: TRBV2
D gene: TRBD1
CDR3 DNA: TGTGCCAGCAGGTTCGGACAGGGTAACACAGATACGCAGTATTTT
CDR3 protein: CASRFGQGNTDTQYF

clone size: .
J gene: TRBJ1-1
V gene: TRBV7-3
D gene: .
CDR3 DNA: TGTGCCAGCAGCTTAACTCGAGACACTGAAGCTTTCTTT
CDR3 protein: CASSLTRDTEAFF

clone size: .
J gene: TRBJ1-5
V gene: TRBV18
D gene: TRBD1
CDR3 DNA: TGTGCCAGCTCACCGGGACAGGGGATCGGGCAGCCCCAGCATTTT
CDR3 protein: CASSPGQGIGQPQHF

clone size: .
J gene: TRBJ2-3
V gene: TRBV7-9
D gene: TRBD1
CDR3 DNA: TGTTCCAGCAGCCCCGGGACAGGTACTAGCACAGATACGCAGTATTTT
CDR3 protein: CSSSPGTGTSTDTQYF

clone size: .
J gene: TRBJ2-4
V gene: TRBV4-2
D gene: TRBD2
CDR3 DNA: TGTGCCAGCAGCCAAGATTTGGCTAGCGGGGCCGCAATTCAGTACTTC
CDR3 protein: CASSQDLASGAAIQYF

clone size: .
J gene: TRBJ2-5
V gene: TRBV7-2
D gene: .
CDR3 DNA: TGTGCCAGCAGCTTAGGGGCAGGGCGGGAGACCCAGTACTTC
CDR3 protein: CASSLGAGRETQYF

clone size: .
J gene: TRBJ2-1
V gene: TRBV28
D gene: TRBD2
CDR3 DNA: TGTGCCAGCAGTTTAACCACTAGCGGGAGGGCGAATGAGCAGTTCTTC
CDR3 protein: CASSLTTSGRANEQFF

clone size: .
J gene: TRBJ2-7
V gene: TRBV21-1
D gene: .
CDR3 DNA: TGTGCCAGCAGCCTGACCGGGACTAGCGGGAGCGTAGGATACGAGCAGTACTTC
CDR3 protein: CASSLTGTSGSVGYEQYF

clone size: .
J gene: TRBJ2-3
V gene: TRBV9
D gene: TRBD2
CDR3 DNA: TGTGCCAGCAGCAGGGGAGGGGCCGGAACAGATACGCAGTATTTT
CDR3 protein: CASSRGGAGTDTQYF

clone size: .
J gene: TRBJ2-2
V gene: TRBV7-3
D gene: TRBD2
CDR3 DNA: TGTGCCAGCAGCCCAATAGCGGGCCGGGCCCCCGGGGAGCTGTTTTTT
CDR3 protein: CASSPIAGRAPGELFF

clone size: .
J gene: TRBJ1-1
V gene: TRBV6-6
D gene: .
CDR3 DNA: TGTGCCAGCACCAACCCGAGGCAGAACACTGAAGCTTTCTTT
CDR3 protein: CASTNPRQNTEAFF

clone size: few
J gene: TRBJ1-1
V gene: TRBV5-1
D gene: .
CDR3 DNA: TGCGCCAGCAGCTTGGTATCGGGGATCGGCACTGAAGCTTTCTTT
CDR3 protein: CASSLVSGIGTEAFF

clone size: once
J gene: TRBJ2-1
V gene: TRBV10-3
D gene: .
CDR3 DNA: TGTGCCATCAGTGAGTCCCCGAGCGCCAATGAGCAGTTCTTC
CDR3 protein: CAISESPSANEQFF

clone size: .
J gene: TRBJ1-5
V gene: TRBV19
D gene: TRBD1
CDR3 DNA: TGTGCCAGTAGTAAAGGGGACAGGGGTCGAGGCAATCAGCCCCAGCATTTT
CDR3 protein: CASSKGDRGRGNQPQHF

clone size: .
J gene: TRBJ1-6
V gene: TRBV11-3
D gene: .
CDR3 DNA: TGTGCCAGCAGCTTAGATTTCCGGGGACCCCTCCACTTT
CDR3 protein: CASSLDFRGPLHF